The TCR beta chain under discussion was sequenced for a study of identical twins' blood T cells. Six healthy women, forming three identical twin pairs, donated samples. Likely shared infections and vaccines: all three twin pairs were reared together. Study outcomes and limitations: Abundant TCRbeta CDR3s overlapped more between twins than with unrelated donors.

V was pared by 6 bases and J by 0 bases, with 11 bases between. The CDR3 length is 14 residues. The germline CDR1 and CDR2 sequences are MGHDK and SYGVNS. There are a few counts of this clonotype. Its cognate antigen is unknown. Source study methods: Each library had roughly 2.2 to 4 million CDR3 reads and about 100,000 to nearly 500,000 clonotypes. TCRdb independently ran MiXCR on the 5' RACE reads; one entry per CDR3 protein. The V and J calls and clone size are TCRdb's, not the authors'. The sample has fewer than 450,000 distinct CDR3 sequences, roughly 30% seen once; the top ten hold 6.1%. The chain recombines TRBV25-1 with TRBJ1-1; D is possibly TRBD1 (6 bases). Sequences were obtained from PBMCs. The sequence was obtained from a woman aged 18 to 49 in good health. The CDR3 sequence: CASRKTGVNTEAFF. For the CDR3, the DNA is TGTGCCAGCAGGAAGACAGGAGTGAACACTGAAGCTTTCTTT.